The 24 T cell receptor beta chains below come from one sample, sequenced in a study of CD8 T cells in ankylosing spondylitis. TCRdb analysed the 5' RACE reads with MiXCR anew, one entry per CDR3 protein. The sample records around 150,000 distinct CDR3 sequences, roughly 6.6% being singletons. Input material: blood, either unsorted or a sorted T cell fraction (not recorded which). The receptors stem from a female donor with ankylosing spondylitis or in good health (not recorded which).

This clonotype showed up many times. The CDR3 bases are TGCAGTGCCTCGACAGGGGTAAGCTCCTACAATGAGCAGTTCTTC. Translating it yields CSASTGVSSYNEQFF. J is TRBJ2-1 and V is TRBV20-1; 8 bases map to TRBD1. The CDR3 covers 15 residues. Germline trimming cut 6 bases from V and 0 bases from J; bases unmatched to any gene: 7. Germline CDR1 is DFQATT and CDR2 is SNEGSKA (reference sequence).

V gene TRBV5-5 combines with J gene TRBJ2-5; weak D call: TRBD1 (5 bases). The CDR3 consists of 13 residues. Germline V CDR1 and CDR2: SGHKS, YYEKEE (reference sequence). The ends were cut back, 0 bases at V and 6 bases at J, with 9 bases in the middle. The CDR3: CASSLVVDKTQYF. CDR3 coding DNA: TGTGCCAGCAGCTTGGTTGTGGACAAGACCCAGTACTTC.

The chain carries TRBV18 and TRBJ2-2, with D perhaps TRBD2 (5 bases). CDR1 is KGHSH and CDR2 is LQKENI in the germline V gene. This CDR3 is built from 14 residues. Trimming took off 6 bases at V and 1 base at J, with 9 bases between the two ends. The CDR3 loop is CASSPGLNTGELFF. The CDR3 nucleotides read TGTGCCAGCTCCCCCGGACTGAACACCGGGGAGCTGTTTTTT. The variable domain in full, completed from reference TRBV18 and TRBJ2-2, reads NAGVMQNPRHLVRRRGQEARLRCSPMKGHSHVYWYRQLPEEGLKFMVYLQKENIIDESGMPKERFSAEFPKEGPSILRIQQVVRGDSAAYFCASSPGLNTGELFFGEGSRLTVL.

This clonotype was observed many times. The rearrangement uses TRBV5-1 and TRBJ1-1; TRBD1 is a possible D gene (5 bases). Germline lookup yields CDR1 SGHRS and CDR2 YFSETQ. With 2 bases removed from V and 0 bases from J, the gap between germline ends came to 14 bases. This CDR3 has 16 residues. The DNA of the CDR3 is TGCGCCAGCAGCTTTGGGGGAGCAATGATGAACACTGAAGCTTTCTTT. Encoded protein: CASSFGGAMMNTEAFF.

This clonotype was recorded at least ten times. The chain couples TRBV6-1 to TRBJ2-7; 11 bases fit TRBD1. The CDR3 is 15 amino acids. Germline CDR1 and CDR2: MNHNS and SASEGT. V lost 4 bases to trimming and J lost 3 bases; unmatched junction nucleotides: 5. The CDR3 DNA reads TGTGCCAGCAGTGCCTCCGGGACAGGGGGCTACGAGCAGTACTTC. Amino acid sequence: CASSASGTGGYEQYF.

Only a few counts were recorded for this clonotype. V gene TRBV7-2 combines with J gene TRBJ2-3; 14 nucleotides line up with TRBD2. Germline CDR1 is SGHTA and CDR2 is FQGNSA. This CDR3 region has 16 residues. The junction had 5 bases not matched to a gene; V was cut back by 5 bases and J by 4 bases. The CDR3, as DNA: TGTGCCAGCAGCACGGGACTAGCGGGGGCAGCAGATACGCAGTATTTT. This sequence encodes CASSTGLAGAADTQYF.

This clonotype was recorded many times. The chain combines TRBV4-1 with TRBJ2-7; unclear D gene. This CDR3 contains 14 residues. Germline CDR1 reads MGHRA; CDR2 reads YSYEKL. V lost 1 base and J lost 4, with 11 bases in between. The CDR3 region is CASSQALYNYEQYF. Here the CDR3 DNA reads TGCGCCAGCAGCCAAGCCCTTTATAATTACGAGCAGTACTTC.

The table lists this clonotype with many counts. The gene calls are TRBV25-1 and TRBJ1-3; 12 positions agree with TRBD1. The V and J ends lost 1 base and 2 bases, in that order; junction bases with no gene match: 3. The CDR3 covers 17 residues. From germline, CDR1 is MGHDK and CDR2 SYGVNS. CDR3 amino acids: CASSESGTGGTGNTIYF. CDR3 sequence (DNA): TGTGCCAGCAGTGAATCCGGGACAGGGGGCACTGGAAACACCATATATTTT.

This clonotype has ten or more counts. The rearrangement links TRBV29-1 to TRBJ2-2; TRBD2 matches 7 bases. The germline V gene encodes CDR1 SQVTM and CDR2 ANQGSEA. The CDR3 consists of 13 residues. With 7 bases clipped from V and 5 bases from J, the junction kept 7 bases outside the gene matches. CDR3 bases: TGCAGCGCGGGGGAGGGCCTGACCGGGGAGCTGTTTTTT. This sequence encodes CSAGEGLTGELFF.

This clonotype was observed many times. V is TRBV6-6 and J is TRBJ2-1, with TRBD2 as a possible D gene (5 bases). The V end was cut by 4 bases, the J end by 10 bases, with 8 bases between. CDR1 and CDR2 from the germline V gene are MNHNY and SVGAGI (reference sequence). The CDR3 totals 11 residues. The CDR3, as DNA: TGTGCCAGCAGTTCCCCGGGGGAGCAGTTCTTC. The encoded protein is CASSSPGEQFF.

This clonotype was observed many times. This chain uses TRBV5-1 with TRBJ2-1; 10 bases fit TRBD1. V shed 4 bases, J shed 5 bases, and the junction held 6 bases outside the gene matches. This CDR3 region has 15 residues. Germline values: CDR1 SGHRS, CDR2 YFSETQ. The CDR3 sequence is CASSPGTGVDNEQFF. The CDR3 DNA reads TGCGCCAGCAGCCCCGGGACAGGGGTCGACAATGAGCAGTTCTTC.

This clonotype was seen only a few times. V and J are TRBV10-3 and TRBJ1-4; unclear D gene. CDR3 length: 14 residues. CDR1 and CDR2 from the germline V gene are ENHRY and SYGVKD. V lost 3 bases to trimming and J lost 4 bases, with 9 bases between them. For the CDR3, the DNA is TGTGCCATCAGTGATCCGGGTGTTAATGAAAAACTGTTTTTT. Encoded protein: CAISDPGVNEKLFF.

This clonotype was seen ten or more times. The chain links TRBV12-3 or TRBV12-4 to TRBJ1-1; D remains unclear. Trimming cost V 3 bases and J 1 base, with 15 bases left between them. CDR3 length equals 16 residues. CDR3 sequence: CASSFVGVQANTEAFF. Written as DNA, the CDR3 is TGTGCCAGCAGTTTCGTCGGGGTTCAGGCGAACACTGAAGCTTTCTTT.

This clonotype has ten or more counts. V is TRBV5-5 and J is TRBJ2-2; 7 bases are a match to TRBD1. The J segment lost 0 bases and the V segment lost 4 bases, leaving 9 bases of the junction unmatched. This CDR3 is built from 17 residues. The V gene's germline CDR1 is SGHKS and CDR2 YYEKEE (reference sequence). The CDR3: CASSPETGQPNTGELFF. The CDR3 bases are TGTGCCAGCAGCCCTGAAACGGGACAGCCGAACACCGGGGAGCTGTTTTTT.

The genes are TRBV4-3 and TRBJ1-6; unclear D gene. CDR3 length: 15 residues. Germline V gene data show CDR1 as LGHNA and CDR2 as YSLEER. The V end lost 0 bases, the J end lost 13 bases, and 16 bases lay between the germline ends. CDR3 region: CASSQDLGKKSPLHF. The CDR3 nucleotides read TGCGCCAGCAGCCAAGATCTAGGGAAAAAGAGCCCCCTCCACTTT.

Ten or more counts support this clonotype. This chain uses TRBV4-3 with TRBJ1-2; D not resolved. V lost 4 bases to trimming and J lost 0 bases, with 12 bases between them. The CDR3 spans 15 residues. Germline V gene sequence: CDR1 LGHNA, CDR2 YSLEER. For the CDR3, the DNA is TGCGCCAGCAGCCGATCGATGACCTCTAACTATGGCTACACCTTC. Translating it yields CASSRSMTSNYGYTF.

This clonotype has ten or more counts. The chain combines TRBV15 with TRBJ1-5, with 7 bases lining up with TRBD1. J lost 10 bases, V lost 3 bases, and 12 bases had no gene match. This CDR3 is built from 15 residues. Germline V CDR1 and CDR2: LNHNV, YYDKDF (reference sequence). The CDR3 loop reads CATSSPQGEHQPQHF. CDR3 sequence (DNA): TGTGCCACCAGCAGTCCGCAGGGGGAACACCAACCCCAGCATTTT.

The V and J genes are TRBV4-2 and TRBJ1-4; no clear D gene. The CDR3 contains 12 residues. CDR1 LGHNA and CDR2 YNFKEQ come from the germline V gene. Trimming took 6 bases from V and 8 from J, leaving 10 bases between them. The CDR3: CASRGAGEKLFF. Here the CDR3 DNA reads TGTGCCAGCAGAGGAGCGGGCGAAAAACTGTTTTTT.

This clonotype was picked up many times. The chain links TRBV4-3 to TRBJ1-1; no clear D. Trimming stripped 0 bases from V and 0 bases from J, with 8 bases between. Germline V gene lookup returns CDR1 LGHNA and CDR2 YSLEER. The CDR3 totals 15 residues. CDR3 in DNA: TGCGCCAGCAGCCAAGAGTCACAGCTGAACACTGAAGCTTTCTTT. Translated: CASSQESQLNTEAFF.

This clonotype has at least ten counts. This chain links TRBV29-1 with TRBJ2-4, with 9 bases lining up with TRBD2. CDR1 is SQVTM and CDR2 is ANQGSEA in the germline V gene. The CDR3 totals 14 residues. Losses at the gene ends were 7 bases for V and 0 bases for J; bases not matched to a gene: 4. The CDR3 spells CSARGGVAKNIQYF. The DNA for the CDR3 is TGCAGCGCCCGCGGGGGGGTAGCCAAAAACATTCAGTACTTC.

Ten or more counts support this clonotype. The CDR3 DNA reads as TGCGCCAGCAGCCCCGGACGCAGCTCTGGAAACACCATATATTTT. This sequence encodes CASSPGRSSGNTIYF. The rearrangement links TRBV5-1 to TRBJ1-3, with no clear D. The V and J ends lost 4 bases and 0 bases respectively, with 11 bases between them. CDR1 is SGHRS, CDR2 YFSETQ, per germline. The CDR3 loop spans 15 amino acids.

This clonotype showed up many times. This chain connects TRBV7-8 to TRBJ2-3, with 13 bases that match TRBD2. The germline V gene has CDR1 SGHVS and CDR2 FQNEAQ. This CDR3 has 19 residues. V trimming: 5 bases; J trimming: 5 bases; junction bases outside the gene matches: 16. CDR3 sequence (DNA): TGTGCCAGCAGCCTACGACGGCTGGGACTAGCGGGGCCCCGAGATACGCAGTATTTT. Its translation: CASSLRRLGLAGPRDTQYF.

This clonotype was picked up many times. The V and J genes are TRBV27 and TRBJ1-6; D may be TRBD1 (5 bases). Trimming stripped 0 bases from V and 7 bases from J, with 10 bases between. Germline loops: CDR1 MNHEY, CDR2 SMNVEV (reference sequence). CDR3 length: 15 amino acids. CDR3 DNA sequence: TGTGCCAGCAGTTTATCATGGGGGAAGAATTCACCCCTCCACTTT. Its translation: CASSLSWGKNSPLHF.

This clonotype was seen ten or more times. This sequence joins TRBV5-5 and TRBJ2-5, with 8 nucleotides matching TRBD1. There are 15 residues in the CDR3. The ends lost 1 base at V and 4 bases at J; junction bases unmatched: 6. CDR1 and CDR2 from the germline V gene are SGHKS and YYEKEE (reference sequence). The chain's CDR3 is CASSLLWTGTETQYF. For the CDR3, the DNA is TGTGCCAGCAGCTTGCTGTGGACAGGGACAGAGACCCAGTACTTC.